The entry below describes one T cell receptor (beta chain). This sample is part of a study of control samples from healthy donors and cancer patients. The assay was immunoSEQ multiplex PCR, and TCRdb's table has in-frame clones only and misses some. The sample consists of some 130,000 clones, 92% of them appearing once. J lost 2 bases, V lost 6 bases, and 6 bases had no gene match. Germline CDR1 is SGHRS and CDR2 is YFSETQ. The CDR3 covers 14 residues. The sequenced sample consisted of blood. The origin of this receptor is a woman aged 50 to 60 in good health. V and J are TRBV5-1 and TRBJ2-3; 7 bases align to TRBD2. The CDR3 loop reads CASMSGGVTDTQYF. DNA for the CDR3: TGCGCCAGCATGAGTGGGGGGGTCACAGATACGCAGTATTTT.